The 32 T cell receptor beta chains below were found in one sample sequenced in a study of CD4 T cells in relation to SARS-CoV-2 and coronaviruses. Measured with immunoSEQ multiplex PCR; TCRdb has only the in-frame clones, and not every one. The sample records about 34,000 clones, over 60% being singletons. These TCRs are of unknown antigen specificity. The specimen was memory CD4+ T cells from PBMCs, cultured in vitro. Receptors were obtained from an adult with COVID-19.

This clone was seen only a few times. V and J are TRBV2 and TRBJ2-3, with D perhaps assigned TRBD1 or TRBD2 (5 bases each). CDR1 is SNHLY and CDR2 is FYNNEI in the germline V gene. The CDR3 covers 12 residues. V dropped 7 bases and J dropped 7 bases, with 12 bases sitting between them. Here the CDR3 reads CASMTGRNTQYF. Here the CDR3 DNA reads TGTGCCAGCATGACGGGACGTAATACGCAGTATTTT.

This chain links TRBV6-4 with TRBJ1-1; tentatively, D is TRBD1 (5 bases). The CDR3 runs to 13 residues. Deletions cut 4 bases from V and 6 bases from J, with 12 bases between. CDR1 and CDR2 from the germline V gene are MRHNA and SNTAGT. CDR3 region: CASSVERGAEAFF. The CDR3 coding sequence is TGTGCCAGCAGTGTGGAGAGGGGAGCTGAAGCTTTCTTT.

This clone was recorded once. J is TRBJ2-4 and V is TRBV7-2, with 7 bases aligning to TRBD1. This CDR3 is 13 amino acids long. CDR1 SGHTA and CDR2 FQGNSA come from the germline V gene. V gave up 5 bases and J gave up 6 bases; unmatched junction bases: 4. CDR3 sequence: CASSPGQRNIQYF. In nucleotides, the CDR3 is TGTGCCAGCAGCCCGGGACAGAGAAACATTCAGTACTTC.

The gene calls are TRBV30 and TRBJ2-3, with a tentative D call TRBD1 (5 bases). V dropped 3 bases and J dropped 3 bases, with 10 bases sitting between them. CDR3 length equals 13 residues. The germline V gene encodes CDR1 GTSNPN and CDR2 SVGIG (reference sequence). The CDR3 loop is CAWRRQSTDTQYF. DNA of the CDR3: TGTGCCTGGAGGAGACAGAGTACAGATACGCAGTATTTT.

The genes are TRBV7-3 and TRBJ2-7; D gene uncertain. Trimming took 3 bases from V and 3 from J, leaving 9 bases between them. The CDR3 sequence is 13 residues long. The germline CDR1 and CDR2 sequences are SGHTA and FQGTGA. DNA for the CDR3: TGTGCCAGCAGCTTCTCAGGTAGCTACGAGCAGTACTTC. It encodes CASSFSGSYEQYF.

The gene calls are TRBV5-1 and TRBJ1-2; D uncertain. This CDR3 has 14 residues. V lost 4 bases to trimming and J lost 3 bases, with 13 bases between them. CDR1 and CDR2 (germline): SGHRS, YFSETQ. The CDR3 protein is CASSKDPGDYGYTF. The CDR3 DNA is TGCGCCAGCAGCAAAGATCCAGGTGACTATGGCTACACCTTC.

The chain combines TRBV7-3 with TRBJ1-1, with a tentative D call TRBD1 (5 bases). V shed 3 bases and J shed 4 bases, with 18 bases lying between them. The CDR3 is 16 amino acids. The germline CDR1 and CDR2 sequences are SGHTA and FQGTGA. CDR3 nucleotides: TGTGCCAGCAGCTTGGGGCGTGGGGCGAGATCCACTGAAGCTTTCTTT. Translating it yields CASSLGRGARSTEAFF.

This clone was detected only once. The CDR3 spells CAISESPDRNYGYTF. For the CDR3, the DNA is TGTGCCATCAGTGAGTCGCCGGACAGAAACTATGGCTACACCTTC. The J gene is TRBJ1-2, the V gene TRBV10-3; D might be TRBD1 (6 bases). The germline V and J ends were trimmed by 0 bases and 2 bases, with 10 bases remaining between them. Germline-derived CDR1 and CDR2 are ENHRY and SYGVKD. There are 15 residues in the CDR3.

The V gene is TRBV20-1, the J gene TRBJ2-3; D not resolved. The V gene's germline CDR1 is DFQATT and CDR2 SNEGSKA (reference sequence). This CDR3 region has 11 residues. Trimming left V 1 base short and J 4 bases short, with 3 bases between. CDR3 sequence: CSARVPDTQYF. DNA of the CDR3: TGCAGTGCTAGAGTCCCAGATACGCAGTATTTT.

The V and J genes are TRBV9 and TRBJ2-4; perhaps TRBD1 as D (6 bases). The V and J ends lost 3 bases and 8 bases respectively, with 21 bases between them. The CDR3 totals 16 residues. CDR1 is SGDLS and CDR2 is YYNGEE in the germline V gene. The CDR3 bases are TGTGCCAGCAGCGAGGGTGCGGCAGGGGCTGGGGACATTCAGTACTTC. This codes for CASSEGAAGAGDIQYF.

The chain carries TRBV5-1 and TRBJ2-5, with a weak D call TRBD2 (6 bases). Trimming left V 0 bases short and J 5 bases short, with 17 bases between. The length of the CDR3 is 16 residues. Germline loops: CDR1 SGHRS, CDR2 YFSETQ. The CDR3 protein is CASSLDQGLAPETQYF. CDR3 sequence (DNA): TGCGCCAGCAGCTTGGATCAGGGACTGGCCCCGGAGACCCAGTACTTC.

The rearrangement joins TRBV10-3 to TRBJ2-3; 9 bases are a match to TRBD1. The CDR3 loop spans 15 amino acids. J was trimmed by 6 bases and V by 3 bases; bases with no gene match: 7. CDR1 is ENHRY, CDR2 SYGVKD, per germline. The CDR3 spells CAISDPGQGGDTQYF. CDR3 sequence (DNA): TGTGCCATCAGTGATCCGGGACAGGGAGGCGATACGCAGTATTTT.

The chain links TRBV7-3 to TRBJ2-7; 8 bases map to TRBD1. J was trimmed by 3 bases and V by 5 bases; bases with no gene match: 6. This CDR3 is 14 amino acids long. CDR1 is SGHTA, CDR2 FQGTGA, per germline. CDR3 amino acids: CASSPDRGSYEQYF. As DNA, the CDR3 is TGTGCCAGCAGCCCCGACAGGGGAAGCTACGAGCAGTACTTC.

This chain links TRBV7-8 with TRBJ1-1; D may be TRBD1 (6 bases). The ends were cut back, 3 bases at V and 3 bases at J, with 17 bases in the middle. CDR3 size: 16 residues. Germline assignment: CDR1 SGHVS and CDR2 FQNEAQ. Here the CDR3 reads CASSFSTGQLDTEAFF. The DNA of the CDR3 is TGTGCCAGCAGCTTTTCGACGGGACAATTGGACACTGAAGCTTTCTTT.

The CDR3 loop is CASSVGGSRSYEQYF. CDR3 nucleotide sequence: TGTGCCAGCAGCGTAGGAGGGTCCCGGTCCTACGAGCAGTACTTC. This chain connects TRBV9 to TRBJ2-7; D might be TRBD2 (5 bases). V was trimmed by 0 bases and J by 1 base, leaving 11 bases between them. CDR1 is SGDLS and CDR2 is YYNGEE in the germline V gene. The CDR3 loop spans 15 amino acids.

As DNA, the CDR3 is TGTGCCAGCTCACCAGGGGCTGGCACTGAAGCTTTCTTT. It translates to CASSPGAGTEAFF. This rearrangement joins TRBV18 to TRBJ1-1; maybe TRBD1 (5 bases). The length of the CDR3 is 13 residues. V lost 2 bases, J lost 4 bases, and 8 bases lay in between. Germline V lookup: CDR1 KGHSH, CDR2 LQKENI. The full variable domain, rest sourced from reference TRBV18 and TRBJ1-1, is NAGVMQNPRHLVRRRGQEARLRCSPMKGHSHVYWYRQLPEEGLKFMVYLQKENIIDESGMPKERFSAEFPKEGPSILRIQQVVRGDSAAYFCASSPGAGTEAFFGQGTRLTVV.

This clone was found a few times. The chain joins TRBV27 to TRBJ1-5; tentative D call: TRBD1 (6 bases). Deletions cut 3 bases from V and 5 bases from J, with 11 bases between. Germline CDR1 is MNHEY and CDR2 is SMNVEV (reference sequence). This CDR3 contains 14 residues. CDR3 loop: CASSFQGPYQPQHF. The CDR3 region has the DNA TGTGCCAGCAGTTTCCAGGGGCCCTATCAGCCCCAGCATTTT.

The V call is TRBV2, the J call TRBJ2-7; 7 bases are shared with TRBD2. The germline gives CDR1 SNHLY, CDR2 FYNNEI. V lost 6 bases, J lost 6 bases, and 5 bases stayed unmatched. The CDR3 is 12 residues long. The CDR3 loop is CASRSGVGEQYF. The CDR3 DNA follows: TGTGCCAGCAGGAGCGGGGTGGGCGAGCAGTACTTC.

The J gene is TRBJ1-5, the V gene TRBV5-5; D gene ambiguous. Germline loops: CDR1 SGHKS, CDR2 YYEKEE (reference sequence). Trimming removed 0 bases at V and 3 bases at J, with 7 bases between. This CDR3 spans 14 amino acids. The CDR3 DNA reads TGTGCCAGCAGCTTGGGTGGGGACAATCAGCCCCAGCATTTT. Protein sequence: CASSLGGDNQPQHF.

V usage is TRBV6-4 and J usage is TRBJ2-1; 7 nucleotides line up with TRBD2. This CDR3 is 13 amino acids long. The trim removed 3 bases at V and 4 bases at J, leaving 0 bases unmatched. Germline loops: CDR1 MRHNA, CDR2 SNTAGT. As DNA, the CDR3 is TGTGCCAGCAGTGAGCGGGAGTACAATGAGCAGTTCTTC. This encodes CASSEREYNEQFF.

This clone was counted only a few times. As DNA, the CDR3 is TGTGCCAGTCGGGACAGGGTTGGGGATGGCTACACCTTC. Translating it yields CASRDRVGDGYTF. The chain carries TRBV19 and TRBJ1-2; 9 nucleotides align to TRBD1. Germline trimming cut 8 bases from V and 6 bases from J; bases unmatched to any gene: 7. Per germline, CDR1 LNHDA and CDR2 SQIVND (reference sequence). CDR3 length: 13 residues. Full variable domain (missing parts from reference TRBV19 and TRBJ1-2): DGGITQSPKYLFRKEGQNVTLSCEQNLNHDAMYWYRQDPGQGLRLIYYSQIVNDFQKGDIAEGYSVSREKKESFPLTVTSAQKNPTAFYLCASRDRVGDGYTFGSGTRLTVV.

This chain joins TRBV7-9 and TRBJ1-1; 9 bases match TRBD1. V shed 5 bases and J 7 bases; nucleotides not matched to a gene: 8. This CDR3 has 14 residues. Germline values: CDR1 SEHNR, CDR2 FQNEAQ (reference sequence). DNA of the CDR3: TGTGCCAGCAGCGCGTTACAGGGGGCGAGTGAAGCTTTCTTT. This gives the protein CASSALQGASEAFF.

The chain links TRBV25-1 to TRBJ1-2, with D maybe TRBD1 (5 bases). V was trimmed by 6 bases and J by 5 bases, leaving 16 bases between them. CDR3 length equals 14 residues. Germline CDR1 and CDR2: MGHDK and SYGVNS. The CDR3 here is CASRGPSVWYGYTF. In nucleotides, the CDR3 is TGTGCCAGCAGGGGACCGTCAGTGTGGTATGGCTACACCTTC.

A few counts support this clone. CDR3 protein: CASSARQGRGQYF. For the CDR3, the DNA is TGTGCCAGCAGTGCCCGGCAGGGACGGGGGCAGTACTTC. The J gene is TRBJ2-7, the V gene TRBV2; perhaps D is TRBD1 or TRBD2 (5 bases each). V dropped 4 bases and J dropped 9 bases, with 16 bases sitting between them. The germline V gene encodes CDR1 SNHLY and CDR2 FYNNEI. The length of the CDR3 is 13 residues.

V and J are TRBV7-9 and TRBJ1-1; no reliable D call. Germline V gene sequence: CDR1 SEHNR, CDR2 FQNEAQ (reference sequence). The CDR3 is 15 residues long. V was shortened by 4 bases and J by 6 bases, with 18 bases between the two germline ends. The CDR3 DNA follows: TGTGCCAGCAGCTCATATGGGCGGGGTAGAGCTGAAGCTTTCTTT. Its translation: CASSSYGRGRAEAFF.

The chain carries TRBV9 and TRBJ2-5, with a tentative D call TRBD1 (6 bases). Germline V gives CDR1 SGDLS, CDR2 YYNGEE. V was trimmed by 3 bases and J by 4 bases, leaving 13 bases between them. The CDR3 totals 14 residues. The CDR3 DNA is TGTGCCAGCAGCGCCCTGACAGGAGGAGAGACCCAGTACTTC. Protein sequence: CASSALTGGETQYF. The full variable domain, completed using reference TRBV9 and TRBJ2-5, is DSGVTQTPKHLITATGQRVTLRCSPRSGDLSVYWYQQSLDQGLQFLIQYYNGEERAKGNILERFSAQQFPDLHSELNLSSLELGDSALYFCASSALTGGETQYFGPGTRLLVL.

Here the CDR3 DNA reads TGTGCCAGCAGCGGAAACACAGATACGCAGTATTTT. It is translated as CASSGNTDTQYF. The chain joins TRBV12-3 or TRBV12-4 to TRBJ2-3; D unclear. The CDR3 has 12 amino acids. Trimming removed 6 bases at V and 2 bases at J, with 6 bases between.

V is TRBV28 and J is TRBJ1-1; D gene uncertain. This CDR3 spans 14 amino acids. V was cut by 7 bases and J by 1 base, with 13 bases left in between. Germline loops: CDR1 MDHEN, CDR2 SYDVKM. Written as DNA, the CDR3 is TGTGCCAGCACCCCTCACATGCAGAACACTGAAGCTTTCTTT. Protein product: CASTPHMQNTEAFF.

The V gene is TRBV2, the J gene TRBJ2-5; possibly TRBD2 for D (6 bases). CDR1 is SNHLY and CDR2 is FYNNEI in the germline V gene. The CDR3 totals 14 residues. V lost 7 bases to trimming and J lost 1 base, with 13 bases between them. Here the CDR3 reads CASIGKRVQETQYF. CDR3 bases: TGTGCCAGCATCGGCAAGCGGGTCCAAGAGACCCAGTACTTC.

V gene TRBV5-1 combines with J gene TRBJ2-1; TRBD2 is a possible D gene (5 bases). Trimming took off 0 bases at V and 0 bases at J, with 10 bases between the two ends. CDR1 and CDR2 (germline): SGHRS, YFSETQ. CDR3 length equals 16 residues. The CDR3 sequence: CASSLGGSSSYNEQFF. For the CDR3, the DNA is TGCGCCAGCAGCTTGGGAGGGAGTAGCTCCTACAATGAGCAGTTCTTC.

V usage is TRBV4-1 and J usage is TRBJ2-6; D may be TRBD2 (6 bases). Deletions cut 1 base from V and 4 bases from J, with 14 bases between. The germline CDR1 and CDR2 sequences are MGHRA and YSYEKL. The CDR3 runs 17 residues. The CDR3 region is CASSQVGGLSGANVLTF. CDR3 nucleotides: TGCGCCAGCAGCCAAGTCGGGGGTTTGTCCGGGGCCAACGTCCTGACTTTC.

V and J are TRBV6-5 and TRBJ2-3; D remains unclear. The V gene's germline CDR1 is MNHEY and CDR2 SVGAGI. Trimming took 10 bases from V and 2 from J, leaving 19 bases between them. The CDR3 is made up of 15 amino acids. The CDR3 loop is CATRSASWNTDTQYF. CDR3 DNA: TGTGCCACCCGATCAGCAAGCTGGAACACAGATACGCAGTATTTT.